This T cell receptor beta chain was retrieved from a study of blood T cell repertoires in COVID-19. Per the study methods: Researchers report that nucleated cell counts were estimated from reference gene primer amplification. Clones were sequenced by immunoSEQ multiplex PCR, and TCRdb holds only the in-frame ones, with some missing. The DNA gave D and trimming, while V, J and clone size come from that table. The table lists about 120,000 clones, roughly four fifths of them singletons. This clone has a single count. The CDR3 is 14 residues long. Sequencing was carried out using peripheral blood. The rearrangement links TRBV1 to TRBJ1-2; the tabulated D call, TRBD1, remains unverified against the DNA. TRBV1 is labeled a pseudogene. The TCR sequence derives from a man between 65 and 79 years old with active or convalescent COVID-19. The CDR3 loop reads CTSSHLRQGLGYTF. CDR3 in DNA: TGCACCAGCAGCCATCTCAGACAGGGCCTTGGCTACACCTTC.